The 25 T cell receptor beta chains listed next were all sequenced from one sample in a study of OX40 agonist ivuxolimab in advanced cancers. This table comes from immunoSEQ multiplex PCR, and its TCRdb copy is limited to in-frame clones, with some not included. The sample holds some 85,000 clones, 70% to 90% seen once. The sample was CD4+ or CD8+ T cells sorted from blood, taken in a trial of the OX40 agonist ivuxolimab. These receptors all come from an adult with an advanced solid tumor such as melanoma, head and neck, liver or kidney cancer.

J is TRBJ2-3 and V is TRBV5-8; TRBD2 matches 9 bases. Germline loops: CDR1 SGHTS, CDR2 YDEGEE. CDR3 size: 14 residues. V gave up 4 bases and J gave up 3 bases; unmatched junction bases: 3. The CDR3 here is CASSKRGATDTQYF. CDR3 sequence (DNA): TGTGCCAGCAGCAAGCGGGGGGCGACAGATACGCAGTATTTT.

V usage is TRBV6-5 and J usage is TRBJ1-1, with D unresolved. Germline V gene data show CDR1 as MNHEY and CDR2 as SVGAGI. Trimming cost V 6 bases and J 1 base, with 15 bases left between them. The length of the CDR3 is 15 residues. CDR3 sequence reads: CASSPFRGANTEAFF. CDR3 nucleotide sequence: TGTGCCAGCAGCCCTTTTCGGGGAGCGAACACTGAAGCTTTCTTT.

V is TRBV10-2 and J is TRBJ2-3; 10 positions match TRBD2. The J segment lost 6 bases and the V segment lost 6 bases, leaving 12 bases of the junction unmatched. The CDR3 is made up of 16 amino acids. Germline CDR1 reads WSHSY; CDR2 reads SAAADI. The CDR3 reads CASRWTSGPGGDTQYF. The CDR3 DNA follows: TGCGCCAGCAGGTGGACTAGCGGACCAGGGGGGGATACGCAGTATTTT.

The chain combines TRBV7-2 with TRBJ1-6; D may be TRBD1 (6 bases). Germline lookup yields CDR1 SGHTA and CDR2 FQGNSA. The ends were cut back, 3 bases at V and 7 bases at J, with 13 bases in the middle. This CDR3 is built from 15 residues. CDR3 DNA: TGTGCCAGCAGCTTCACCACAGGGACCAATTCACCCCTCCACTTT. It translates to CASSFTTGTNSPLHF. The whole variable domain, remainder taken from reference TRBV7-2 and TRBJ1-6, is GAGVSQSPSNKVTEKGKDVELRCDPISGHTALYWYRQSLGQGLEFLIYFQGNSAPDKSGLPSDRFSAERTGGSVSTLTIQRTQQEDSAVYLCASSFTTGTNSPLHFGNGTRLTVT.

The chain couples TRBV5-8 to TRBJ1-2; a weak D match, TRBD1 (6 bases). The CDR3 length is 12 residues. V was cut by 2 bases and J by 8 bases, with 10 bases left in between. Germline CDR1 reads SGHTS; CDR2 reads YDEGEE. CDR3 bases: TGTGCCAGCAGCTTACAGGGATTAGGCTACACCTTC. Amino acids: CASSLQGLGYTF.

This clone showed up just once. The V call is TRBV5-1, the J call TRBJ1-5; weak D call: TRBD1 (5 bases). CDR1 is SGHRS, CDR2 YFSETQ, per germline. The CDR3 has 17 residues. V was cut by 2 bases and J by 1 base, with 16 bases left in between. CDR3 residues: CASSFGPSKGSNQPQHF. The CDR3, as DNA: TGCGCCAGCAGCTTTGGTCCTTCTAAGGGGAGCAATCAGCCCCAGCATTTT.

This sequence joins TRBV2 and TRBJ2-7; D may be TRBD2 (6 bases). The V and J ends lost 10 bases and 3 bases respectively, with 16 bases between them. The CDR3 loop spans 13 amino acids. The germline CDR1 and CDR2 sequences are SNHLY and FYNNEI. The DNA of the CDR3 is TGTGCCACAAAAAGGGACTTTCACTACGAGCAGTACTTC. Translating it yields CATKRDFHYEQYF.

The chain links TRBV11-2 to TRBJ2-7; TRBD2 aligns across 12 bases. Germline CDR1 SGHAT, CDR2 FQNNGV. The CDR3 covers 18 residues. V shed 1 base, J shed 3 bases, and the junction held 10 bases outside the gene matches. The CDR3 DNA reads TGTGCCAGCAGCTTAGGATTTGGCCTAGCGGGAGGGGGCTACGAGCAGTACTTC. This gives the protein CASSLGFGLAGGGYEQYF.

The rearrangement joins TRBV30 to TRBJ2-3; TRBD1 matches at 8 bases. The germline gives CDR1 GTSNPN, CDR2 SVGIG (reference sequence). V shed 3 bases and J 3 bases; nucleotides not matched to a gene: 2. This CDR3 spans 13 amino acids. The CDR3 is CAWRDRATDTQYF. CDR3 DNA: TGTGCCTGGAGGGACAGGGCTACAGATACGCAGTATTTT.

The chain recombines TRBV6-1 with TRBJ1-1, with 8 bases fitting TRBD1. The CDR3 length is 14 residues. V trimming: 7 bases; J trimming: 2 bases; junction bases outside the gene matches: 6. Germline V lookup: CDR1 MNHNS, CDR2 SASEGT. The CDR3 nucleotides are TGTGCCAGCACCTCGGGACAGGTAAACACTGAAGCTTTCTTT. Protein: CASTSGQVNTEAFF.

The count of this clone is one. The J gene is TRBJ2-7, the V gene TRBV10-1, with 7 bases fitting TRBD1. The V gene end was trimmed by 5 bases and the J gene end by 6 bases; junction bases not matched to a gene: 7. CDR1 and CDR2 from the germline V gene are WNHNN and SYGVQD (reference sequence). The CDR3 consists of 13 residues. The CDR3 loop is CASSRLGGGEQYF. The CDR3 DNA reads as TGCGCCAGCAGTCGTCTAGGGGGCGGCGAGCAGTACTTC.

The J gene is TRBJ2-5, the V gene TRBV2, with D possibly TRBD2 on 5 matching bases. Trimming pared 4 bases from V and 7 bases from J, leaving 13 bases between. CDR3 length: 13 residues. Germline V gene data show CDR1 as SNHLY and CDR2 as FYNNEI. The CDR3 DNA reads TGTGCCAGCAGTGGGACTCTTGGCGGGACCCAGTACTTC. The encoded protein is CASSGTLGGTQYF.

V gene TRBV9 combines with J gene TRBJ2-3; TRBD2 is a possible D gene (7 bases). There are 13 residues in the CDR3. V was clipped by 2 bases and J by 4 bases, with 8 bases between them. Looked up from germline, CDR1 is SGDLS and CDR2 is YYNGEE. CDR3 loop: CASSVGGPDTQYF. Written as DNA, the CDR3 is TGTGCCAGCAGCGTGGGGGGGCCAGATACGCAGTATTTT.

V gene TRBV6-6 combines with J gene TRBJ2-6; D remains unclear. Trimming cost V 6 bases and J 12 bases, with 12 bases left between them. Germline-derived CDR1 and CDR2 are MNHNY and SVGAGI (reference sequence). This CDR3 is 12 amino acids long. CDR3 nucleotide sequence: TGTGCCAGCAGACCCACCGGCGCCGTCCTGACTTTC. Translated: CASRPTGAVLTF.

This clone was recorded only once. The rearrangement joins TRBV30 to TRBJ1-5; D uncertain. Germline V lookup: CDR1 GTSNPN, CDR2 SVGIG (reference sequence). Trimming shortened V by 1 base and J by 3 bases, and 13 bases separated the two germline ends. The CDR3 has 15 residues. CDR3 nucleotide sequence: TGTGCCTGGAGTGGAGGGCCTGGGAACAATCAGCCCCAGCATTTT. Translation: CAWSGGPGNNQPQHF.

The gene calls are TRBV7-9 and TRBJ2-3; D is undetermined. V lost 5 bases, J lost 2 bases, and 2 bases lay in between. The CDR3 spans 11 residues. Per the germline V gene, CDR1 is SEHNR and CDR2 is FQNEAQ (reference sequence). For the CDR3, the DNA is TGTGCCAGCAGCCACACAGATACGCAGTATTTT. Protein: CASSHTDTQYF.

Only one count was recorded for this clone. This chain links TRBV18 with TRBJ2-6, with 7 bases aligning to TRBD2. Germline CDR1 and CDR2: KGHSH and LQKENI. The CDR3 runs to 18 residues. J was trimmed by 2 bases and V by 1 base; bases with no gene match: 8. DNA of the CDR3: TGTGCCAGCTCACCACGAGCAAGCGGGGAAACTGGGGCCAACGTCCTGACTTTC. Protein: CASSPRASGETGANVLTF. Based on the CDR3 plus reference TRBV18 and TRBJ2-6, the full variable domain is NAGVMQNPRHLVRRRGQEARLRCSPMKGHSHVYWYRQLPEEGLKFMVYLQKENIIDESGMPKERFSAEFPKEGPSILRIQQVVRGDSAAYFCASSPRASGETGANVLTFGAGSRLTVL.

CDR3 in DNA: TGTGCCAGCAGCGTAGAGGGTGGGGAGACCCAGTACTTC. This encodes CASSVEGGETQYF. The V and J genes are TRBV9 and TRBJ2-5; D is uncertain. Germline V gives CDR1 SGDLS, CDR2 YYNGEE. The CDR3 spans 13 residues. The ends were cut back, 0 bases at V and 5 bases at J, with 8 bases in the middle.

This chain links TRBV18 with TRBJ1-2; 7 bases align to TRBD1. The CDR3 contains 14 residues. Germline assignment: CDR1 KGHSH and CDR2 LQKENI. The junction had 7 bases not matched to a gene; V was cut back by 3 bases and J by 6 bases. The CDR3: CASSPTRGPDGYTF. The CDR3 DNA reads TGTGCCAGCTCACCGACAAGGGGGCCGGATGGCTACACCTTC.

The chain links TRBV10-3 to TRBJ2-1; 9 bases are a match to TRBD2. Trimming removed 2 bases from V and 10 bases from J; junction bases left unmatched: 6. Germline V gene sequence: CDR1 ENHRY, CDR2 SYGVKD. This CDR3 has 14 amino acids. The CDR3 bases are TGTGCCATCAGTGAGGCGGGAGGGCCGAGAGAGCAGTTCTTC. It translates to CAISEAGGPREQFF.

V usage is TRBV11-2 and J usage is TRBJ2-1; 7 bases are shared with TRBD2. CDR1 and CDR2 (germline): SGHAT, FQNNGV. This CDR3 is 15 amino acids long. V lost 5 bases to trimming and J lost 11 bases; unmatched junction nucleotides: 15. The CDR3 region is CASSTPRDYPSKQFF. CDR3 nucleotides: TGTGCCAGCAGCACGCCCCGGGACTACCCCTCCAAGCAGTTCTTC.

This clone was observed a few times. This chain uses TRBV18 with TRBJ1-1; D call uncertain. This CDR3 contains 14 residues. The germline gives CDR1 KGHSH, CDR2 LQKENI. The V end lost 1 base, the J end lost 3 bases, and 9 bases lay between the germline ends. The CDR3 DNA sequence: TGTGCCAGCTCACCACGTAGGACCTACACTGAAGCTTTCTTT. Translated, it gives CASSPRRTYTEAFF.

This clone was counted once. The chain recombines TRBV5-1 with TRBJ1-4; D remains ambiguous. The ends were cut back, 4 bases at V and 6 bases at J, with 16 bases in the middle. The CDR3 totals 15 residues. The germline CDR1 and CDR2 sequences are SGHRS and YFSETQ. The CDR3 here is CASSLSPTGDEKLFF. The CDR3 region has the DNA TGCGCCAGCAGCCTAAGCCCCACCGGTGATGAAAAACTGTTTTTT.

The chain couples TRBV27 to TRBJ1-1, with TRBD1 as a possible D gene (6 bases). Germline loops: CDR1 MNHEY, CDR2 SMNVEV (reference sequence). Trimming removed 3 bases at V and 4 bases at J, with 12 bases between. The CDR3 has 14 residues. The CDR3 region is CASSFRGRFTEAFF. For the CDR3, the DNA is TGTGCCAGCAGTTTCAGGGGCAGATTCACTGAAGCTTTCTTT.

The CDR3 spells CAISEAWGRYTF. DNA for the CDR3: TGTGCCATCAGTGAGGCGTGGGGGCGCTACACCTTC. This chain links TRBV10-3 with TRBJ1-2; D is perhaps TRBD1 (6 bases). The CDR3 is made up of 12 amino acids. Germline V gene lookup returns CDR1 ENHRY and CDR2 SYGVKD. The V end lost 2 bases, the J end lost 9 bases, and 10 bases lay between the germline ends.